This is a list of T cell receptor beta chains from one sample in a study of shared clonotypes between healthy human individuals. The table came from immunoSEQ multiplex PCR; TCRdb's copy has only in-frame clones and leaves some out. This sample has around 700,000 clones; about three quarters occur once, and the top ten carry approximately 1.8%. Sequencing input: memory CD4+ T cells sorted from blood. These receptors were taken from a woman in her twenties or thirties in good health. Both conserved end residues are part of each CDR3. A D gene is named only where the DNA matches it firmly. Expanded clones get a size class; other rows say once, few or many, or leave the size out.

v_call	j_call	d_call	clone_size	cdr3_aa	cdr3_nt
TRBV13	TRBJ2-1	-	-	CASSRPFGRLEQFF	TGTGCCAGCAGTCGCCCCTTTGGCCGCCTTGAGCAGTTCTTC
TRBV28	TRBJ1-2	TRBD1	-	CASSPSGTGKFHGYTF	TGTGCCAGCAGTCCATCTGGGACAGGGAAGTTCCATGGCTACACCTTC
TRBV19	TRBJ1-2	-	-	CASSIQTDWVDYTF	TGTGCCAGTAGTATACAGACGGACTGGGTTGACTACACCTTC
TRBV27	TRBJ2-7	TRBD2	-	CASSSGRAFVYEQYF	TGTGCCAGCAGCTCAGGGAGGGCCTTCGTCTACGAGCAGTACTTC
TRBV7-8	TRBJ1-1	TRBD1	-	CASSPGAPGTGWMNTEAFF	TGTGCCAGCAGCCCAGGAGCACCCGGGACAGGTTGGATGAACACTGAAGCTTTCTTT
TRBV27	TRBJ1-1	-	-	CASRGDLYTEAFF	TGTGCCAGCAGGGGGGATTTGTACACTGAAGCTTTCTTT
TRBV5-1	TRBJ2-1	-	-	CASSLSGQGHEQFF	TGCGCCAGCAGCTTGTCGGGCCAGGGACATGAGCAGTTCTTC
TRBV2	TRBJ2-7	TRBD2	-	CASSLAGPYEQYF	TGTGCCAGCAGTTTAGCGGGTCCCTACGAGCAGTACTTC
TRBV10-1	TRBJ2-7	TRBD2	-	CASSGRLAGSGEQYF	TGCGCCAGCAGTGGTCGACTAGCGGGAAGTGGCGAGCAGTACTTC
TRBV6-1	TRBJ1-1	TRBD1	-	CASRGRQGMNTEAFF	TGTGCCAGCAGGGGGAGACAGGGCATGAACACTGAAGCTTTCTTT
TRBV29-1	TRBJ1-5	-	-	CSVRASTDSNQPQHF	TGCAGCGTTCGAGCCTCGACAGATAGCAATCAGCCCCAGCATTTT
TRBV2	TRBJ2-2	-	-	CASSEEEIHNGGELFF	TGTGCCAGCAGTGAAGAGGAAATCCATAATGGCGGGGAGCTGTTTTTT
TRBV28	TRBJ2-2	TRBD2	-	CASTTEAAGGAGELFF	TGTGCCAGCACCACCGAGGCCGCGGGAGGCGCCGGGGAGCTGTTTTTT
TRBV11-2	TRBJ1-1	-	-	CASSFLEDTEAFF	TGTGCCAGCAGTTTTTTGGAGGACACTGAAGCTTTCTTT
TRBV6-1	TRBJ2-5	TRBD1	many	CASSESAGGQETQYF	TGTGCCAGCAGTGAATCCGCAGGGGGCCAAGAGACCCAGTACTTC
TRBV21-1	TRBJ1-1	-	-	CASSKDARGGTEAFF	TGTGCCAGCAGCAAAGACGCCAGGGGAGGCACTGAAGCTTTCTTT
TRBV10-3	TRBJ2-5	TRBD2	-	CAISTGTSGRKTQYF	TGTGCCATCAGTACCGGGACTAGCGGGAGAAAGACCCAGTACTTC
TRBV19	TRBJ2-2	-	few	CASNVGNTGELFF	TGTGCCAGTAATGTTGGTAACACCGGGGAGCTGTTTTTT
TRBV10-1	TRBJ2-7	-	few	CASSGTAPGEQYF	TGCGCCAGCAGCGGGACGGCCCCTGGCGAGCAGTACTTC
TRBV7-3	TRBJ2-1	-	-	CASSLGSGLYNEQFF	TGTGCCAGCAGCTTAGGGTCAGGCCTCTACAATGAGCAGTTCTTC
TRBV5-4	TRBJ1-1	-	-	CASSLSYGSEAFF	TGTGCCAGCAGCTTGTCTTACGGCAGCGAAGCTTTCTTT
TRBV10-1	TRBJ2-7	TRBD2	many	CASSEVAGGTEQYF	TGCGCCAGCAGTGAGGTAGCGGGAGGGACCGAGCAGTACTTC
TRBV27	TRBJ2-3	TRBD1	once	CASSLGQTTDTQYF	TGTGCCAGCAGTTTGGGACAGACCACAGATACGCAGTATTTT
TRBV18	TRBJ2-1	-	-	CASSPRVSHNEQFF	TGTGCCAGCTCACCAAGGGTTTCCCACAATGAGCAGTTCTTC
TRBV2	TRBJ2-5	-	-	CASRAGAQETQYF	TGTGCCAGCAGGGCAGGGGCGCAAGAGACCCAGTACTTC
TRBV6-1	TRBJ2-3	-	-	CASSAAMNTQYF	TGTGCCAGCAGTGCCGCGATGAATACGCAGTATTTT
TRBV7-9	TRBJ2-2	-	-	CASSAERPGTGELFF	TGTGCCAGCAGCGCGGAAAGGCCCGGGACCGGGGAGCTGTTTTTT
TRBV2	TRBJ1-2	-	-	CASSVQYGYTF	TGTGCCAGCAGTGTTCAGTATGGCTACACCTTC
TRBV28	TRBJ1-1	-	-	CASREAGRGTEAFF	TGTGCCAGCAGGGAGGCAGGAAGGGGTACTGAAGCTTTCTTT
TRBV11-2	TRBJ2-7	TRBD2	-	CASSLTAGAGGYEQYF	TGTGCCAGCAGCTTAACGGCGGGAGCGGGGGGCTACGAGCAGTACTTC
TRBV27	TRBJ2-7	-	-	CASRGSGTYEQYF	TGTGCCAGTCGGGGGAGCGGAACCTACGAGCAGTACTTC
TRBV5-1	TRBJ2-7	TRBD1	-	CASSQIMGQGDQPYEQYF	TGCGCCAGCAGCCAAATCATGGGACAGGGAGACCAACCGTACGAGCAGTACTTC
TRBV29-1	TRBJ1-1	TRBD1	-	CSAPGQVTTEAFF	TGCAGCGCCCCGGGACAGGTGACCACTGAAGCTTTCTTT
TRBV5-6	TRBJ1-3	-	-	CASSLVAENTIYF	TGTGCCAGCAGCTTGGTTGCGGAAAACACCATATATTTT
TRBV2	TRBJ1-5	-	-	CASSSDSQPQHF	TGTGCCAGCAGTAGTGACAGTCAGCCCCAGCATTTT
TRBV2	TRBJ1-1	-	-	CASSEDGARTEAFF	TGTGCCAGCAGTGAGGATGGGGCGCGGACTGAAGCTTTCTTT
TRBV5-1	TRBJ2-5	-	-	CASSLDAWGREETQYF	TGCGCCAGCAGCTTGGATGCGTGGGGCAGGGAAGAGACCCAGTACTTC